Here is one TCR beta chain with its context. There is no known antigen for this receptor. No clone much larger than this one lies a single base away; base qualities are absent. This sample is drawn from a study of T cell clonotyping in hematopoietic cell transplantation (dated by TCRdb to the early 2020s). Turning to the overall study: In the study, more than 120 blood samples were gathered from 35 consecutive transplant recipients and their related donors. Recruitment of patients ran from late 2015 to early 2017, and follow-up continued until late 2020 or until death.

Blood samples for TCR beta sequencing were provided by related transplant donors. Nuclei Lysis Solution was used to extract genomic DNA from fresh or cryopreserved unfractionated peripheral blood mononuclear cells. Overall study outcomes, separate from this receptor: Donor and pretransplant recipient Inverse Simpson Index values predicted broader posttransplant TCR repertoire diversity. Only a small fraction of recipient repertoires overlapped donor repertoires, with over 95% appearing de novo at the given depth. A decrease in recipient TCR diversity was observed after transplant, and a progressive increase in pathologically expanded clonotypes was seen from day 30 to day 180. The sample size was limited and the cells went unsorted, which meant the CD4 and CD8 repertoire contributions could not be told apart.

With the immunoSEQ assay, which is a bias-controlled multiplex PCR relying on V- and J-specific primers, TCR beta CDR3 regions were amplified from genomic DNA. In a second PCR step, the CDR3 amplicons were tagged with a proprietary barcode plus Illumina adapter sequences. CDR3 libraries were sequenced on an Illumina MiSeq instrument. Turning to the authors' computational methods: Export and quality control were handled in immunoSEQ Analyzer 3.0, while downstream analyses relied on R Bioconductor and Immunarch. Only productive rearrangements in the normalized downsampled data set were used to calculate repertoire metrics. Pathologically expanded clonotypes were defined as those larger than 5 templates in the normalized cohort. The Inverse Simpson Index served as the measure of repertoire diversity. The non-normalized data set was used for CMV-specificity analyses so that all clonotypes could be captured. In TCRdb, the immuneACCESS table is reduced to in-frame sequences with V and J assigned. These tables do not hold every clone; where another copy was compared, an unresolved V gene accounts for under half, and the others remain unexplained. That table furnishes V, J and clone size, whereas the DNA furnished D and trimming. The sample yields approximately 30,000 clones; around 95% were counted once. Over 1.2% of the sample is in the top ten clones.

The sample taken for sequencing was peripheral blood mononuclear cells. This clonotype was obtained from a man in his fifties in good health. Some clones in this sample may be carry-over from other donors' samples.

The sequence in DNA is TGCAGCGTTGAGGGGGGGCGTAGGACAGATACGCAGTATTTT. Translated, it reads CSVEGGRRTDTQYF. The chain is assembled from TRBV29-1 and TRBJ2-3, with TRBD2 perhaps the D gene, on 7 matching bases. CDR1 is given as SQVTM and CDR2 as ANQGSEA, both from the germline V gene. The CDR3 runs 14 residues from the cysteine to the phenylalanine. Just the 42-base CDR3 DNA is kept, in frame starting at base 1. Trimming takes 3 bases from V and 3 bases from J, and the germline ends sit 13 bases apart.